This entry features one T cell receptor (beta chain) sequence. The CDR3 extends over 15 amino acids. V dropped 5 bases and J dropped 1; count of bases not matched to a gene: 4. Per germline, CDR1 MRHNA and CDR2 SNTAGT. This specimen comes from a study of blood T cell repertoires in COVID-19. This table comes from immunoSEQ multiplex PCR, and its TCRdb copy is limited to in-frame clones, with some not included. This table has some 150,000 clones, more than 65% appearing once. Participants reported their clinical history, and cohort assignment relied on those reports. What was sequenced was PBMCs or T cells enriched from blood (not recorded which). The V call is TRBV6-4, the J call TRBJ2-5; TRBD1 aligns across 10 bases. The receptor's source is a man between 45 and 60 years old who had recovered from COVID-19. DNA of the CDR3: TGTGCCAGCAGTCGTGACAGGGGGCCCCAAGAGACCCAGTACTTC. This translates into CASSRDRGPQETQYF.